This T cell receptor beta chain was captured in a study of Graves' ophthalmopathy and Graves' hyperthyroidism. Donors with ophthalmopathy: moderate-to-severe activity, CAS ≥3, NOSPECS ≥4, duration under 3 months. It was from under 13 ml of fresh peripheral blood that the PBMCs came. This CDR3 is 9 amino acids long. V dropped 11 bases and J dropped 12; count of bases not matched to a gene: 7. CDR1 is ENHRY and CDR2 is SYGVKD in the germline V gene. RNA transcripts yielded amplified TCR beta CDR3 regions. The workflow started with a first-round RT-PCR run with HTBI primers and then moved on to a second-round multiplex PCR. From the multiplex PCR reads, TCRdb called clonotypes with MiXCR, one entry per CDR3 protein. The data show 740,000 or so distinct CDR3 sequences, approximately 40% seen once.

This TCR came from an adult man with Graves' ophthalmopathy. The sequenced sample consisted of peripheral blood. The chain joins TRBV10-3 to TRBJ2-7, with TRBD1 matching 7 bases. The CDR3 loop reads CALRTGLYF. Written as DNA, the CDR3 is TGTGCCCTTAGGACAGGCCTGTACTTC.